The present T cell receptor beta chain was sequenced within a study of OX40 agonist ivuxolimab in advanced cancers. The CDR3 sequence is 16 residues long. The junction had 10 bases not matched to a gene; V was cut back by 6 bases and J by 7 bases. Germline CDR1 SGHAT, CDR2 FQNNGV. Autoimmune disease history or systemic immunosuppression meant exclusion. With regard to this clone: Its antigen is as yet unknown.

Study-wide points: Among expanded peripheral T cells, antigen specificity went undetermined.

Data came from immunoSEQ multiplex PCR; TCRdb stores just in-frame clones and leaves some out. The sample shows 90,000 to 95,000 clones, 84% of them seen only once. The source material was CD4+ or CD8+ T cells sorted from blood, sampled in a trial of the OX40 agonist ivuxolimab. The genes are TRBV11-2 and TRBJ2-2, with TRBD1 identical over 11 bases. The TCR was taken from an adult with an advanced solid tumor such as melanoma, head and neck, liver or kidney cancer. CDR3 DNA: TGTGCCAGCAGACGGACAGGGGGCGATTCTGGCGGGGAGCTGTTTTTT. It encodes CASRRTGGDSGGELFF.